The clone carrying this T cell receptor beta chain was recorded many times. Antigen: not known. With 10 bases removed from V and 9 bases from J, the gap between germline ends came to 13 bases. The CDR3 spans 11 residues. Germline V CDR1 and CDR2: LGHNT, FRNRAP. The data derive from a study of molecular identifiers for immune sequencing clone quantification. TCRdb called the PCR reads again in MiXCR, with one record for every CDR3 protein. The table lists about half a million distinct CDR3 sequences, around 25% of them singletons. Findings and limits, study-wide: Effector cells kept over 97% of their molecules in clones above 20 RNA copies, while naive cells kept under 1% there.

This chain joins TRBV12-5 and TRBJ1-5; weak D call: TRBD1 (5 bases). The TCR was taken from a human donor in good health. Some libraries in this study had Jurkat cell RNA spiked in. What was sequenced was naive CD8+ T cells from blood, with Jurkat cell RNA spiked in. Noted subset: FACS-sorted CD8+CD4-CCR7+CD45RA+ naive T cells. The CDR3 loop is CATGPGMPQHF. CDR3 coding DNA: TGTGCTACTGGCCCAGGGATGCCCCAGCATTTT.